This T cell receptor (beta chain) was obtained from a study of T cell responses to AZD1222 COVID-19 vaccine. Study outcomes and limitations: The donors showed a predominance of white British ancestry and of females, with possible underestimation of clonal diversity. There were repertoire samples only from the period after the peak T cell response. Reportedly, nearly half the spike-specific TCRs target unmutated variant regions. An increase in Spike-specific TCR breadth and depth was observed after two AZD1222 doses.

Note on this clone: Its antigen is still unknown.

Produced via immunoSEQ multiplex PCR; TCRdb's table is partial and in-frame only. There are about 150,000 clones in the sample; almost 95% occur only once, and around 2.3% lies in the top ten. The specimen comprised peripheral blood, sampled on day 0 of AZD1222 vaccination. The clonotype comes from an adult in good health.

The CDR3 nucleotides are TGTGCCAGCAGCGTAGGGAACCTCCCCAATGAGCAGTTCTTC. Its protein is CASSVGNLPNEQFF. The V and J genes are TRBV9 and TRBJ2-1; no firm D call. Trimming took 0 bases from V and 6 from J, leaving 10 bases between them. The CDR3 spans 14 residues. Germline V gene sequence: CDR1 SGDLS, CDR2 YYNGEE.